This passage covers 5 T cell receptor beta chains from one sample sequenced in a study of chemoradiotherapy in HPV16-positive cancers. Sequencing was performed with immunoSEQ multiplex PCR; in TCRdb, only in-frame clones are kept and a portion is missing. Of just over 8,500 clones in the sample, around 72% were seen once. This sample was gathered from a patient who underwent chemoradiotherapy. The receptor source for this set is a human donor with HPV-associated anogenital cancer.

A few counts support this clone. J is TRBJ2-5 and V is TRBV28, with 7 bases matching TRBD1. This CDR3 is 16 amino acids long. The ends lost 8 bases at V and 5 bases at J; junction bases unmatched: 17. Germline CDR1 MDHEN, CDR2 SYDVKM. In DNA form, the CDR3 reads TGTGCCAGCTCGACCGGTACAGGGGATTCTTGGGAGACCCAGTACTTC. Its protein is CASSTGTGDSWETQYF. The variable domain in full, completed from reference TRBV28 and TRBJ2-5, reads DVKVTQSSRYLVKRTGEKVFLECVQDMDHENMFWYRQDPGLGLRLIYFSYDVKMKEKGDIPEGYSVSREKKERFSLILESASTNQTSMYLCASSTGTGDSWETQYFGPGTRLLVL.

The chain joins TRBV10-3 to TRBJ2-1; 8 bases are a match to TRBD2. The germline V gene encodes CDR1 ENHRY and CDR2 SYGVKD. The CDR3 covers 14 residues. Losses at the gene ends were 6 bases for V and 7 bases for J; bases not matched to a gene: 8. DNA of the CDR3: TGTGCCATCAGGAAGGAACTAGCGGATAATGAGCAGTTCTTC. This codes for CAIRKELADNEQFF.

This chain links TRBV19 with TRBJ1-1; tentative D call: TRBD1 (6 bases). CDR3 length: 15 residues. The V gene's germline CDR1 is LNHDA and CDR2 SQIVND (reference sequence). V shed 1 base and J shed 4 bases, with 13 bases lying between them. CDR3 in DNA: TGTGCCAGTAGTATAGGGGGGCAGGGCGGCACTGAAGCTTTCTTT. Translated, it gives CASSIGGQGGTEAFF.

The CDR3: CASSSGTGIDSGANVLTF. DNA for the CDR3: TGTGCCAGCAGCTCTGGGACAGGCATTGACTCTGGGGCCAACGTCCTGACTTTC. J is TRBJ2-6 and V is TRBV7-2; 8 bases match TRBD1. The CDR3 is 18 amino acids. The V segment lost 4 bases and the J segment 0 bases; nucleotides outside the gene matches: 8. From germline, CDR1 is SGHTA and CDR2 FQGNSA.

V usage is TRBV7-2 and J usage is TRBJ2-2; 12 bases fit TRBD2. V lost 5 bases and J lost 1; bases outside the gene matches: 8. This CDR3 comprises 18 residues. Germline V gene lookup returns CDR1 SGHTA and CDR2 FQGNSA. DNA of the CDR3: TGTGCCAGCAGCCTTAAAACGACTAGCGGGAGGAACACCGGGGAGCTGTTTTTT. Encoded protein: CASSLKTTSGRNTGELFF.